This T cell receptor beta chain was identified during a study of T cells in women clearing cervical HPV infection. As for this clone: The read terminates 3 residues ahead of where the CDR3 ends, so the germline J gene completes it.

CDR3 length: 15 amino acids. Germline CDR1 is LNHDA and CDR2 is SQIVND (reference sequence). TCRdb's copy holds only in-frame clones and misses some; the assay was immunoSEQ multiplex PCR. The repertoire table contains under 40,000 clones. The clonotype was recovered from a woman between 18 and 70 years old with a cervical HPV16 infection that either progressed to CIN3+ or cleared (not recorded which). Sequenced input: blood buffy coat. J is TRBJ1-2 and V is TRBV19, with a weak D call TRBD1 (5 bases). The CDR3 loop is CASNRRVGGSYDYTF. CDR3 bases read: TGTGCCAGTAACCGCAGGGTCGGGGGGTCCTACGAC.